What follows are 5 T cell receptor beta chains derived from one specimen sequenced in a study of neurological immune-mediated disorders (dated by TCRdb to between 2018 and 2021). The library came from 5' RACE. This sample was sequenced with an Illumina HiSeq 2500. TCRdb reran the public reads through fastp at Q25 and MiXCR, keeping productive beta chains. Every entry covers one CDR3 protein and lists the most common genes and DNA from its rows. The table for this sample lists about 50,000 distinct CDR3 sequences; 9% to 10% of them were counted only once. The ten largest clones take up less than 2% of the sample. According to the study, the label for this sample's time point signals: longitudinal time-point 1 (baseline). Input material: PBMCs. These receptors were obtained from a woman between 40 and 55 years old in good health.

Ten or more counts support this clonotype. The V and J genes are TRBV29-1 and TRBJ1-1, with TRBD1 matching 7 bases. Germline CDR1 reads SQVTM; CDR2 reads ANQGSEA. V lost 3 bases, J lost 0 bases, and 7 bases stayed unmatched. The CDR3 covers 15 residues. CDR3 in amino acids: CSVDPGQVMNTEAFF. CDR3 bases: TGCAGCGTTGACCCCGGACAGGTCATGAACACTGAAGCTTTCTTT.

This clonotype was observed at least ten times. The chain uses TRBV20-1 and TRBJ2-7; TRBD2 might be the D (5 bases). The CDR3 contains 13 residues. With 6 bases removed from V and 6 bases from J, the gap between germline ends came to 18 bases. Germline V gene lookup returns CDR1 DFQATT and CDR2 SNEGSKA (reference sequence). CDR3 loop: CSALGVRPGEQYF. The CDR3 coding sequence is TGCAGTGCGCTCGGGGTCAGGCCCGGCGAGCAGTACTTC.

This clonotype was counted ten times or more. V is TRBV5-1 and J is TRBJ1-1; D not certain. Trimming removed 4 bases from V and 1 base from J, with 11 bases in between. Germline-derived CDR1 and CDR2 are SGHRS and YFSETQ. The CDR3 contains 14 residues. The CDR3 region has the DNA TGCGCCAGCAGCGATGGACGGCGGAACACTGAAGCTTTCTTT. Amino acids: CASSDGRRNTEAFF.

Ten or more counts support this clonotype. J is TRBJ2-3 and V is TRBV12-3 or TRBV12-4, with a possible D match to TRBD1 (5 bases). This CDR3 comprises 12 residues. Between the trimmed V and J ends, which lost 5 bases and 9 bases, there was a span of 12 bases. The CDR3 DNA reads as TGTGCCAGCAGTCTAAGGGGTGAGACGCAGTATTTT. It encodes CASSLRGETQYF.

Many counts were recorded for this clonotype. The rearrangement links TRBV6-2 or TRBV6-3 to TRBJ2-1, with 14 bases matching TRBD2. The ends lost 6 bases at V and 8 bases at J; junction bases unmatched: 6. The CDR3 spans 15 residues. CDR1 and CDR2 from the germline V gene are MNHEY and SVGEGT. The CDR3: CASREGLAGVYEQFF. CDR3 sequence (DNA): TGTGCCAGCAGAGAGGGACTAGCGGGAGTATATGAGCAGTTCTTC.